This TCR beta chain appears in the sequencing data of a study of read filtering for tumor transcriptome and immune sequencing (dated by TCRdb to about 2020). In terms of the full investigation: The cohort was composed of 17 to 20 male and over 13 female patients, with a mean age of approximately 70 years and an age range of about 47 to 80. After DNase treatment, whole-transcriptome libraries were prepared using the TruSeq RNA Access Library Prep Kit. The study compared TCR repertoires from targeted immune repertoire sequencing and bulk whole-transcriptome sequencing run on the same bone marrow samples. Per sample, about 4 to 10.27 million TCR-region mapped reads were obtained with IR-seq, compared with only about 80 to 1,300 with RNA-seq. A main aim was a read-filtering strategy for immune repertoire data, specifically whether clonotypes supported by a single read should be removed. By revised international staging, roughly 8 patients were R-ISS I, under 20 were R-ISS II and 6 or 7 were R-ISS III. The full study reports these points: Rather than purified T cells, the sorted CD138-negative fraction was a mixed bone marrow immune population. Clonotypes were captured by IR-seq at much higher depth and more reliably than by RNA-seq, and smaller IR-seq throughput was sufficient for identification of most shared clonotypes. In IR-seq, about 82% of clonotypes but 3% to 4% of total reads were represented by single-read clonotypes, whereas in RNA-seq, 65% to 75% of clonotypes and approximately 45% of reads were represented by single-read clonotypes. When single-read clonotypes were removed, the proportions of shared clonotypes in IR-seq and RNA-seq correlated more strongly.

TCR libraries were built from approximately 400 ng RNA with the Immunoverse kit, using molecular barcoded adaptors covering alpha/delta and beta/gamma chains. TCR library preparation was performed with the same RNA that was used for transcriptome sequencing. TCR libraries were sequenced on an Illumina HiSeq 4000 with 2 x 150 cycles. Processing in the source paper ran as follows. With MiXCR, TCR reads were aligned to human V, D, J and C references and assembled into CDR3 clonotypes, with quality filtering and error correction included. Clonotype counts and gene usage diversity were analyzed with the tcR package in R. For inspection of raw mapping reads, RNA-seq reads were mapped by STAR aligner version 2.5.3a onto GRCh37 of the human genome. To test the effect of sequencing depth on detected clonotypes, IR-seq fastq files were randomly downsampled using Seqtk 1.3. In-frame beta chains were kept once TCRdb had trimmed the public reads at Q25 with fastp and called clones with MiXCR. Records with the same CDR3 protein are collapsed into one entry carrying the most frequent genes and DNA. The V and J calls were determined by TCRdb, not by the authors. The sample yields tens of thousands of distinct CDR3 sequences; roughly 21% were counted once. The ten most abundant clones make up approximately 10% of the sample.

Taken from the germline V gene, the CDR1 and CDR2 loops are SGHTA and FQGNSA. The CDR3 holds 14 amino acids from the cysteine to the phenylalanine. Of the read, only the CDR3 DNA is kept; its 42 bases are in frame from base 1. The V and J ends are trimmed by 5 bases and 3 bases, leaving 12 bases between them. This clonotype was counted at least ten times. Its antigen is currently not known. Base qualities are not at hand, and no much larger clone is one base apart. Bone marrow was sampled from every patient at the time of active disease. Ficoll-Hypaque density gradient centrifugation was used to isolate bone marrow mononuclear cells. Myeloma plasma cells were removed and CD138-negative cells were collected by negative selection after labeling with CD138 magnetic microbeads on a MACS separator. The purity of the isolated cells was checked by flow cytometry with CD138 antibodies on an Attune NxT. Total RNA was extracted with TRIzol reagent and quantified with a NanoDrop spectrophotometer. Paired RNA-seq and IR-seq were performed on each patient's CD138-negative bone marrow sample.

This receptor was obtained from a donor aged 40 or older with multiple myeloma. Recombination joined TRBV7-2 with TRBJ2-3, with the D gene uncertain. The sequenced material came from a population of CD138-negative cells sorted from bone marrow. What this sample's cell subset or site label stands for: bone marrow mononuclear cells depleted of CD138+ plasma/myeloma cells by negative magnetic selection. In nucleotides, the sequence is TGTGCCAGCAGCCCCCGCCGAGTGACAGATACGCAGTATTTT. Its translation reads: CASSPRRVTDTQYF. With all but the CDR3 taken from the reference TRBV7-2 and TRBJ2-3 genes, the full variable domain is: GAGVSQSPSNKVTEKGKDVELRCDPISGHTALYWYRQSLGQGLEFLIYFQGNSAPDKSGLPSDRFSAERTGGSVSTLTIQRTQQEDSAVYLCASSPRRVTDTQYFGPGTRLTVL.